The 7 T cell receptor beta chains listed next were all sequenced from one sample in a study of PD-1 blockade in classical Hodgkin lymphoma (dated by TCRdb to the early 2020s). The meaning of the sample's time point label: cycle 2 day 1 (C2D1) of nivolumab. All trial patients had relapsed after autologous stem cell transplantation, with cohorts A, B and C differing in prior brentuximab vedotin exposure. Libraries were constructed by the immunoSEQ multiplex PCR assay. TCRdb took this table from immuneACCESS and kept in-frame rearrangements with V and J called. Such tables lack part of the clones; where checked against another copy, unresolved V genes explain under half of the gap, and the rest is unexplained. For this sample the table gives over 20,000 clones, of which less than 75% were detected only once. Jointly, the top ten make up around 22% of the sample. The material was peripheral blood mononuclear cells (PBMCs), obtained before the second cycle of nivolumab. The receptors were sampled from a human donor with classical Hodgkin lymphoma.

This chain links TRBV6-1 with TRBJ2-7; the D call may be TRBD1 or TRBD2 (5 bases each). V shed 4 bases and J shed 0 bases, with 13 bases lying between them. Germline V lookup: CDR1 MNHNS, CDR2 SASEGT. The CDR3 loop spans 15 amino acids. This CDR3 reads CASSGDLQSSYEQYF. The CDR3 region has the DNA TGTGCCAGCAGTGGGGACCTGCAGAGCTCCTACGAGCAGTACTTC.

In this sample, this clone turned up once. The rearrangement uses TRBV21-1 and TRBJ2-1; TRBD2 is the table's D call and was not checked against the DNA. TRBV21-1 is deemed a pseudogene. This CDR3 spans 23 amino acids. The CDR3 nucleotides read TGTGCCAGCAGCCCCGACGGTGGATGGCGGGAGGAGCATCGGCCCCACCGTTACAATGAGCAGTTCTTC. This gives the protein CASSPDGGWREEHRPHRYNEQFF.

The rearrangement links TRBV6-6 to TRBJ2-7, with no clear D. The CDR3 consists of 14 residues. The germline V gene has CDR1 MNHNY and CDR2 SVGAGI (reference sequence). V dropped 0 bases and J dropped 0 bases, with 6 bases sitting between them. The CDR3, as DNA: TGTGCCAGCAGTTACTCGTACTCCTCCTACGAGCAGTACTTC. Residues: CASSYSYSSYEQYF.

The rearrangement uses TRBV18 and TRBJ1-4; the D is unclear. V was shortened by 0 bases and J by 2 bases, with 4 bases between the two germline ends. Germline CDR1 KGHSH, CDR2 LQKENI. The length of the CDR3 is 14 residues. In nucleotides, the CDR3 is TGTGCCAGCTCACCACCGGCCACTAATGAAAAACTGTTTTTT. Its protein product is CASSPPATNEKLFF.

The chain has TRBV5-8 and TRBJ1-4, with 11 bases lining up with TRBD1. The CDR3 consists of 16 residues. Germline CDR1 SGHTS, CDR2 YDEGEE. With V trimmed by 2 bases and J by 6 bases, 6 bases remained unmatched. The DNA for the CDR3 is TGTGCCAGCAGCTTACTACCGGGACAGGGGGATGAAAAACTGTTTTTT. Encoded protein: CASSLLPGQGDEKLFF.

The V call is TRBV5-5, the J call TRBJ1-4; the match to TRBD1 covers 7 bases. Trimming cost V 3 bases and J 2 bases; bases outside gene matches: 4. Germline CDR1 is SGHKS and CDR2 is YYEKEE (reference sequence). The CDR3 runs 15 residues. As DNA, the CDR3 is TGTGCCAGCAGCTCACAGGGGAATACTAATGAAAAACTGTTTTTT. It specifies CASSSQGNTNEKLFF.

The J gene is TRBJ2-1, the V gene TRBV7-8; D remains unclear. CDR3 length: 17 amino acids. CDR1 is SGHVS, CDR2 FQNEAQ, per germline. Deletions cut 5 bases from V and 4 bases from J, with 21 bases between. The CDR3 here is CASSLRSAQNYYNEQFF. The CDR3 DNA reads as TGTGCCAGCAGCCTAAGGTCCGCCCAGAATTATTACAATGAGCAGTTCTTC.